Included here is one T cell receptor beta chain sequence, with context. What it binds is not known. TCRdb recomputed calls from the reads with MiXCR, one row per CDR3 protein. The sample lists roughly 120,000 distinct CDR3 sequences; around 31% were seen once. The CDR3 is 15 amino acids. In germline, CDR1 is DFQATT, CDR2 SNEGSKA (reference sequence). V gave up 0 bases and J gave up 7 bases, with 19 bases separating them. The data originate from a study of T cell repertoires in cytomegalovirus infection. Study-wide background: Selection of CMV epitopes for the study included recently identified HLA-C-restricted and well-studied HLA-B-restricted ones.

Findings and caveats of the study: Clonotypes of TCR beta that were HLA-C-restricted and CMV-specific dominated the ex vivo response. The study identified carriers of CMV plus the relevant HLA from cumulative public TCR beta family frequency.

The sample in question was CD8+ T cells from cultured PBMCs, obtained from culture after CMV antigen stimulation. The rearrangement links TRBV20-1 to TRBJ2-7, with TRBD2 as a possible D gene (6 bases). The sequence was obtained from a human donor in good health (CMV status not recorded). Some clones in this sample may be carry-over from other donors' samples. In DNA, the CDR3 is TGCAGTGCTAGAGATCGGGGCCCGGGCGGGGCGGAGCAGTACTTC. Residues: CSARDRGPGGAEQYF.